These T cell receptor beta chains were read from a single sample in a study of cytomegalovirus exposure and HLA in healthy donors. The repertoire was sequenced with immunoSEQ multiplex PCR; TCRdb's copy has only in-frame clones and lacks some. This table holds approximately 260,000 clones, roughly 91% found once. Sequenced: PBMCs. The source is a girl aged 2 to 10 in good health and CMV-seronegative. Each CDR3 is given with its conserved first and last residue. The order of the fields is V gene, D gene, J gene, CDR3 protein. The D gene is left open where the match is weak.

v_gene: TRBV6-5
d_gene: -
j_gene: TRBJ1-6
CDR3aa: CASSYSGGKNNSPLHF

v_gene: TRBV10-3
d_gene: TRBD1
j_gene: TRBJ2-7
CDR3aa: CASTGTEISYEQYF

v_gene: TRBV28
d_gene: TRBD2
j_gene: TRBJ2-3
CDR3aa: CASSLFLSGGGDTQYF

v_gene: TRBV20-1
d_gene: TRBD1
j_gene: TRBJ2-7
CDR3aa: CSGDRDHEQYF

v_gene: TRBV7-9
d_gene: -
j_gene: TRBJ1-2
CDR3aa: CASSLDRADNYGYTF

v_gene: TRBV4-2
d_gene: -
j_gene: TRBJ1-5
CDR3aa: CASSQAAGGNQPQHF

v_gene: TRBV7-6
d_gene: -
j_gene: TRBJ1-6
CDR3aa: CASSSAPGGGPNSPLHF

v_gene: TRBV9
d_gene: -
j_gene: TRBJ2-3
CDR3aa: CASSVTSGRTDTQYF

v_gene: TRBV9
d_gene: TRBD1
j_gene: TRBJ1-5
CDR3aa: CASSPGTGGGNQPQHF

v_gene: TRBV29-1
d_gene: TRBD1
j_gene: TRBJ2-7
CDR3aa: CSVTDRPRASYEQYF

v_gene: TRBV2
d_gene: -
j_gene: TRBJ2-7
CDR3aa: CASTWRVGGSEQYF

v_gene: TRBV7-9
d_gene: TRBD2
j_gene: TRBJ2-1
CDR3aa: CASSRTSGRAYNEQFF

v_gene: TRBV14
d_gene: TRBD1
j_gene: TRBJ1-1
CDR3aa: CASSQKPGQGLLEAFF

v_gene: TRBV4-1
d_gene: TRBD1
j_gene: TRBJ2-6
CDR3aa: CASSFRDRGQEAGANVLTF

v_gene: TRBV5-4
d_gene: -
j_gene: TRBJ1-5
CDR3aa: CASSLGNQPQHF

v_gene: TRBV5-4
d_gene: TRBD2
j_gene: TRBJ2-7
CDR3aa: CASSYGRLAGYEQYF

v_gene: TRBV6-5
d_gene: -
j_gene: TRBJ1-2
CDR3aa: CASSPPRVYGYTF

v_gene: TRBV7-2
d_gene: -
j_gene: TRBJ1-1
CDR3aa: CASSPRRTGKDTEAFF

v_gene: TRBV6-4
d_gene: TRBD2
j_gene: TRBJ2-1
CDR3aa: CASSDSTSGGGEQFF

v_gene: TRBV30
d_gene: -
j_gene: TRBJ2-1
CDR3aa: CAWRKVPGNEQFF

v_gene: TRBV2
d_gene: TRBD2
j_gene: TRBJ2-1
CDR3aa: CAGAGTSGRAIINNEQFF

v_gene: TRBV7-2
d_gene: TRBD2
j_gene: TRBJ2-7
CDR3aa: CASSLLAGVSHEQYF

v_gene: TRBV4-2
d_gene: -
j_gene: TRBJ2-1
CDR3aa: CASSPNLVIPLSYNEQFF

v_gene: TRBV6-5
d_gene: -
j_gene: TRBJ2-6
CDR3aa: CASSHFSGANVLTF

v_gene: TRBV6-1
d_gene: -
j_gene: TRBJ1-2
CDR3aa: CASSEGPGSYGYTF

v_gene: TRBV6-1
d_gene: -
j_gene: TRBJ1-3
CDR3aa: CASSTGSGNTIYF

v_gene: TRBV18
d_gene: TRBD2
j_gene: TRBJ2-3
CDR3aa: CASSPFAGGHVDTQYF

v_gene: TRBV6-5
d_gene: TRBD2
j_gene: TRBJ2-1
CDR3aa: CASSYPTLAGGNEQFF

v_gene: TRBV7-2
d_gene: -
j_gene: TRBJ2-7
CDR3aa: CASSYDIPSSYEQYF

v_gene: TRBV9
d_gene: -
j_gene: TRBJ2-7
CDR3aa: CASSVGGGGNYEQYF

v_gene: TRBV2
d_gene: TRBD1
j_gene: TRBJ2-1
CDR3aa: CASRDRSSYNEQFF

v_gene: TRBV7-9
d_gene: TRBD1
j_gene: TRBJ1-3
CDR3aa: CASSPTGSLAVSSGNTIYF

v_gene: TRBV5-1
d_gene: TRBD2
j_gene: TRBJ2-5
CDR3aa: CASSQGLAGFHRETQYF

v_gene: TRBV5-1
d_gene: TRBD1
j_gene: TRBJ1-2
CDR3aa: CASSPGQESSGYTF

v_gene: TRBV5-1
d_gene: TRBD2
j_gene: TRBJ2-7
CDR3aa: CASSLSGRAVYEQYF

v_gene: TRBV13
d_gene: -
j_gene: TRBJ2-7
CDR3aa: CASSLQGRSYEQYF

v_gene: TRBV12-5
d_gene: TRBD2
j_gene: TRBJ2-3
CDR3aa: CASGSRLSGGPYTQYF

v_gene: TRBV19
d_gene: -
j_gene: TRBJ2-1
CDR3aa: CASSSLAPYNEQFF

v_gene: TRBV15
d_gene: TRBD1
j_gene: TRBJ1-2
CDR3aa: CATSRATGGYGYTF

v_gene: TRBV27
d_gene: -
j_gene: TRBJ2-3
CDR3aa: CASTAGAGETIYTQYF

v_gene: TRBV10-3
d_gene: TRBD2
j_gene: TRBJ2-7
CDR3aa: CAISEGGDEQYF

v_gene: TRBV10-3
d_gene: -
j_gene: TRBJ1-1
CDR3aa: CAIRRGGMNTEAFF

v_gene: TRBV30
d_gene: -
j_gene: TRBJ1-1
CDR3aa: CAWREAGGRTTEAFF